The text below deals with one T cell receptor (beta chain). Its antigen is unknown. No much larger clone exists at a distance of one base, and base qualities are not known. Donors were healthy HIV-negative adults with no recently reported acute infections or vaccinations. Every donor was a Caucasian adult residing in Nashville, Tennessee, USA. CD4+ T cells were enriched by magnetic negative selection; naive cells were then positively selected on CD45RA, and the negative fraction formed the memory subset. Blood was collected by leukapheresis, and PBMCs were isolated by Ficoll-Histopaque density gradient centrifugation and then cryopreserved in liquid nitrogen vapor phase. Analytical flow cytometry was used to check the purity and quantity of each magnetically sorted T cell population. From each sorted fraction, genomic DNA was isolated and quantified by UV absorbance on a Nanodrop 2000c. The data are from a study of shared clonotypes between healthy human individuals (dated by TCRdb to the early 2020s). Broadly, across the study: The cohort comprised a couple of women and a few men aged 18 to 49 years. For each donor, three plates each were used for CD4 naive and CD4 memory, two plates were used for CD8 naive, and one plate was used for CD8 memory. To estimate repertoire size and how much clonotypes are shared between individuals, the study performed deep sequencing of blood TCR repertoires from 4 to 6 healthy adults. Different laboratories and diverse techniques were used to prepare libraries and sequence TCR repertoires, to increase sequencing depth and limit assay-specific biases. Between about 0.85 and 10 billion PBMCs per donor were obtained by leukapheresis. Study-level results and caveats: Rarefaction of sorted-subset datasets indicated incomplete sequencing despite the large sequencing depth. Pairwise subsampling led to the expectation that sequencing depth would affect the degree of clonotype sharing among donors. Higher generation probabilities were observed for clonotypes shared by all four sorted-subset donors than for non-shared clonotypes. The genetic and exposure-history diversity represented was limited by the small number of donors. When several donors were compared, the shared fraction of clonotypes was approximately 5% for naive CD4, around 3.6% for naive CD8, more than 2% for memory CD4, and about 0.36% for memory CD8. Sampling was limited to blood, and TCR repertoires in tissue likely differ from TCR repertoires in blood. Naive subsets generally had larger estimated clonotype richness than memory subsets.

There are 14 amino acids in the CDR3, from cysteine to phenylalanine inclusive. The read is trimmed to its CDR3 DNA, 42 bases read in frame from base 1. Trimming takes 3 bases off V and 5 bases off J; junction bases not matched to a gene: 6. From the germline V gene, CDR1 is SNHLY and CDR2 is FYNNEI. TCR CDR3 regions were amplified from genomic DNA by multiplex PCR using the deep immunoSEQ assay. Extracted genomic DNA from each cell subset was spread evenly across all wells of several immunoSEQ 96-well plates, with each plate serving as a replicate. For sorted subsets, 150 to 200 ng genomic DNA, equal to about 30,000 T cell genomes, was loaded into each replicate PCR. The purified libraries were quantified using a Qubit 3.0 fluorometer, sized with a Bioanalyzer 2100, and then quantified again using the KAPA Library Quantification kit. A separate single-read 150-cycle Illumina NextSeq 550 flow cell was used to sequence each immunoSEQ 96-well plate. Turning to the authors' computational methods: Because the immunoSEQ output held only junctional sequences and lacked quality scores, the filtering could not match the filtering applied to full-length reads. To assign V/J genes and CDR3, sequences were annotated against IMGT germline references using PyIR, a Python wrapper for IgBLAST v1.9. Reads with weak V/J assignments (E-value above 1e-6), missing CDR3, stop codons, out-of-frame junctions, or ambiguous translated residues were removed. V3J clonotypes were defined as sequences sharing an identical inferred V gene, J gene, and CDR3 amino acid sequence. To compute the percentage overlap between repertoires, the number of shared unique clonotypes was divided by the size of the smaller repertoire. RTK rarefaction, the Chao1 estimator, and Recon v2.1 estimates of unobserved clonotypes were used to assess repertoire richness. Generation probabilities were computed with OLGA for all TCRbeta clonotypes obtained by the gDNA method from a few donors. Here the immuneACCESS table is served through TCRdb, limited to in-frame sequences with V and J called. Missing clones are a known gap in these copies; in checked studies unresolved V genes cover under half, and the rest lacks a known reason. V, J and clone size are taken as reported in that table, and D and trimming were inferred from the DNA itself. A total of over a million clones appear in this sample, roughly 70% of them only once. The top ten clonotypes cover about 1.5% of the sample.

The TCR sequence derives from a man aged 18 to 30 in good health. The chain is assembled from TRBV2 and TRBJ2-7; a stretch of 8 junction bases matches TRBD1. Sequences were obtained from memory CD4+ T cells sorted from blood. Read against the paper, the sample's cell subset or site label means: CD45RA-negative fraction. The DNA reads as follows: TGTGCCAGCAGTGATCAATGGACAGGGAACGAGCAGTACTTC. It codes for CASSDQWTGNEQYF.